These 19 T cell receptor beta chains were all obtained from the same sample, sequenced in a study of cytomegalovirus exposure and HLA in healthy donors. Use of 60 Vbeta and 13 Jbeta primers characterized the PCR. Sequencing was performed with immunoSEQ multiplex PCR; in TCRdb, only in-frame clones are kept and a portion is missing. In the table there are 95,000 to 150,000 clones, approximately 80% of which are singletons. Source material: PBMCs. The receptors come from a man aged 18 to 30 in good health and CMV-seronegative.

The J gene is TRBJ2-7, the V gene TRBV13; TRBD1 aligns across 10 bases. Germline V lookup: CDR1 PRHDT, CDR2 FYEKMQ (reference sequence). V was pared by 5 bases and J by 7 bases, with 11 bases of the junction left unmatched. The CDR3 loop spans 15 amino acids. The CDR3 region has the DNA TGTGCCAGCAGCCTCGGGGACAGGGGTCCGAGGGAGCAGTACTTC. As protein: CASSLGDRGPREQYF.

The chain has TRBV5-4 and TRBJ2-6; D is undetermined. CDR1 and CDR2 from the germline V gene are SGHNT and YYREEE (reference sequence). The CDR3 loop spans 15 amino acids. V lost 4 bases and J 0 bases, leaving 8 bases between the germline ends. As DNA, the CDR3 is TGTGCCAGCAGCCCTTATTCCTCTGGGGCCAACGTCCTGACTTTC. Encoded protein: CASSPYSSGANVLTF.

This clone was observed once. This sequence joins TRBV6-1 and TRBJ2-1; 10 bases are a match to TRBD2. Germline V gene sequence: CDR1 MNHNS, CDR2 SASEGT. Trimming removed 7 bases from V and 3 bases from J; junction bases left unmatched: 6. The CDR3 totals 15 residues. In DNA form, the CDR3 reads TGTGCCAGCAAGTCTAGCGGGGGCAACTACAATGAGCAGTTCTTC. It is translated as CASKSSGGNYNEQFF.

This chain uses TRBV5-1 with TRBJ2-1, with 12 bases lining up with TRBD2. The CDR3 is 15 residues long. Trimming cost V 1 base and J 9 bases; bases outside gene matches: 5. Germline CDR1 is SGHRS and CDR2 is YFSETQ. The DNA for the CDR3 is TGCGCCAGCAGCTTGACTAGCGGGGGGCCGCTTGAGCAGTTCTTC. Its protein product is CASSLTSGGPLEQFF. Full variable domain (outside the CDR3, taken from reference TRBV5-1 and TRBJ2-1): KAGVTQTPRYLIKTRGQQVTLSCSPISGHRSVSWYQQTPGQGLQFLFEYFSETQRNKGNFPGRFSGRQFSNSRSEMNVSTLELGDSALYLCASSLTSGGPLEQFFGPGTRLTVL.

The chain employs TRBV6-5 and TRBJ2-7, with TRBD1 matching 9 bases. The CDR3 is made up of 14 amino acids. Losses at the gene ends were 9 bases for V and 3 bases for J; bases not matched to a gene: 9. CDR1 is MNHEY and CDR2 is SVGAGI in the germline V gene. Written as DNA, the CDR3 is TGTGCCAGTTTCCCGGACAGGGGAGGCTACGAGCAGTACTTC. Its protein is CASFPDRGGYEQYF.

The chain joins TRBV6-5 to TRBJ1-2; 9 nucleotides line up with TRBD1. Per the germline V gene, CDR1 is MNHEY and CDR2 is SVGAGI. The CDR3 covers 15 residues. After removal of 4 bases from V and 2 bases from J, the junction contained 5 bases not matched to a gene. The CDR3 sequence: CASSFQTGGNYGYTF. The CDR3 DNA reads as TGTGCCAGCAGTTTCCAGACAGGGGGGAACTATGGCTACACCTTC.

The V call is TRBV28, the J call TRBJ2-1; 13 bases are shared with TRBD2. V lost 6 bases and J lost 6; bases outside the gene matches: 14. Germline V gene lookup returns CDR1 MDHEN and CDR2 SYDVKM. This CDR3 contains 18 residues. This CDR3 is CASSLPTSGGAGGNEQFF. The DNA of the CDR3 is TGTGCCAGCAGCCTACCTACTAGCGGGGGGGCTGGGGGCAATGAGCAGTTCTTC.

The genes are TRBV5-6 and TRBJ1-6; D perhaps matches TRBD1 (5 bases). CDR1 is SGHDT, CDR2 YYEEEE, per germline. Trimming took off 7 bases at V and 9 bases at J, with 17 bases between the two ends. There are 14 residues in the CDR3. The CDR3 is CASRSAGMGSPLHF. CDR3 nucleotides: TGTGCCAGCCGTTCCGCAGGGATGGGTTCACCCCTCCACTTT.

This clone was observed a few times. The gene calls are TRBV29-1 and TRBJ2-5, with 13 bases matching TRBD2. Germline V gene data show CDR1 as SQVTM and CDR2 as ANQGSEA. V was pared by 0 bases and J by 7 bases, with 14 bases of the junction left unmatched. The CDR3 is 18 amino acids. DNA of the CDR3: TGCAGCGTTGAAGATCCGGCCGGGACTAGCGGGGAGCTTGGGACCCAGTACTTC. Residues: CSVEDPAGTSGELGTQYF.

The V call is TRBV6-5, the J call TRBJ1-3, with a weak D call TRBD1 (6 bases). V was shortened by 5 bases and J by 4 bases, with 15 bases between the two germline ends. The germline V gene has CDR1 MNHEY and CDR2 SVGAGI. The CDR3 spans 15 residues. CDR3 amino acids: CASSPPGVAGNTIYF. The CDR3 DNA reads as TGTGCCAGCAGTCCTCCAGGGGTCGCGGGAAACACCATATATTTT.

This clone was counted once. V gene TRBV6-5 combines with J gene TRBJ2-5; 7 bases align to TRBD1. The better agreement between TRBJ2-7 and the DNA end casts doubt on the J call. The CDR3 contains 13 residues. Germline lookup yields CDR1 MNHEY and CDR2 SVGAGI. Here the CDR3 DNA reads TGTGCCAGCAGTTATTCTACAGGGGACGAGCAGTACTTC. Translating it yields CASSYSTGDEQYF.

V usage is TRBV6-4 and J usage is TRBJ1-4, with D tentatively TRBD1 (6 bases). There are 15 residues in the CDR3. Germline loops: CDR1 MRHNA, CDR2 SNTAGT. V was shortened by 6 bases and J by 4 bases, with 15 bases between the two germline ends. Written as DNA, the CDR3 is TGTGCCAGCAGAATGAACCAGGGGAGTAATGAAAAACTGTTTTTT. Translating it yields CASRMNQGSNEKLFF.

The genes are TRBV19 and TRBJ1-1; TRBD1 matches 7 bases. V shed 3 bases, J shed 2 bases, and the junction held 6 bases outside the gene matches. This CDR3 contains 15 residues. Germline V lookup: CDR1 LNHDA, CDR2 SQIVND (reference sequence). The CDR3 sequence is CASSITGAINTEAFF. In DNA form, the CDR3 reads TGTGCCAGTAGTATCACAGGGGCCATAAACACTGAAGCTTTCTTT.

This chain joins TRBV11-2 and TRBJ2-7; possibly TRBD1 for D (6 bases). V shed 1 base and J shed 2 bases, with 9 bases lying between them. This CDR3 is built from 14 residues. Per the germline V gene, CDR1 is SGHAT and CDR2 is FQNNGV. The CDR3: CASSLVAGAYEQYF. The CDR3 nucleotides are TGTGCCAGCAGCTTAGTCGCAGGGGCCTACGAGCAGTACTTC.

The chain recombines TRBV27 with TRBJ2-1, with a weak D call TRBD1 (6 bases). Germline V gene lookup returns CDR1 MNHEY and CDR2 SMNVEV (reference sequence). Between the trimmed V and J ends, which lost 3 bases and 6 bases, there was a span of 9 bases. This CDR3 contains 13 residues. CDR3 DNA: TGTGCCAGCAGTTTGGGGGCACTCAATGAGCAGTTCTTC. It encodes CASSLGALNEQFF.

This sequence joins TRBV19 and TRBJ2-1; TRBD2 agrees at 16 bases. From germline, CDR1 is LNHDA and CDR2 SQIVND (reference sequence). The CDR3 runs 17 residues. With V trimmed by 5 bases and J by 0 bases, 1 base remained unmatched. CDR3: CASSGTSGGASYNEQFF. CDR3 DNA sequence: TGTGCCAGTAGTGGGACTAGCGGGGGGGCCTCCTACAATGAGCAGTTCTTC.

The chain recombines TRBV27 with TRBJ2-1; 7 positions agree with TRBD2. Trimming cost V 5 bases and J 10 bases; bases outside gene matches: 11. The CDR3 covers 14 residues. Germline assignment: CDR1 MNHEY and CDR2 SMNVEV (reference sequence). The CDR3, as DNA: TGTGCCAGCAGTCCCTTAGGAGGGCGGGGGGAGCAGTTCTTC. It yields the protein CASSPLGGRGEQFF.

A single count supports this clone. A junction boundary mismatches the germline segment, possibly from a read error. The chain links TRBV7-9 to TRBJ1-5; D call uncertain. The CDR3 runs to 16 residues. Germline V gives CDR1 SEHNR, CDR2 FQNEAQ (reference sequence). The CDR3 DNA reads TGTTCCAGCAGCCCGCTTGACTATTATAGCAATCAGCCCCAGCATTTT. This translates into CSSSPLDYYSNQPQHF.

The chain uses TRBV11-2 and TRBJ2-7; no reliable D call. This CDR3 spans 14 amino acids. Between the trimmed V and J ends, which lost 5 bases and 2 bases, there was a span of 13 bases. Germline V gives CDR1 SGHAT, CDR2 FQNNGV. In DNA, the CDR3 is TGTGCCAGCAGCCCTGTCCGAGCCGCCTACGAGCAGTACTTC. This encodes CASSPVRAAYEQYF.